This T cell receptor beta chain was identified in a study of CD8+ T cells in alopecia areata. After isolation, RNA underwent reverse transcription to generate cDNA as the sequencing template. Produced via immunoSEQ multiplex PCR; TCRdb's table is partial and in-frame only. The sample records around 200,000 clones, around three fifths being singletons. Treatment described: oral pan-JAK inhibitor, 5-10 mg twice daily. Peripheral blood samples and lesional scalp punch biopsies were obtained from alopecia areata patients. CD4+ and CD8+ T cells were sorted from PBMCs. General study points: Among the top 100, expanded CD8+ clones, as well as scalp clonality, were significantly decreased by tofacitinib.

V dropped 7 bases and J dropped 3; count of bases not matched to a gene: 6. The germline V gene has CDR1 SGHRS and CDR2 YFSETQ. CDR3 size: 16 residues. Only a few counts were recorded for this clone. Its specificity is unknown. The origin of this receptor is a human donor with alopecia areata. The chain carries TRBV5-1 and TRBJ2-1, with 14 bases lining up with TRBD2. The specimen comprised CD4+ T cells sorted from blood, sampled at week 4, from a patient treated with tofacitinib. The CDR3 DNA follows: TGCGCCAGCTCTATCGGACTAGCGGGGGGCTACAATGAGCAGTTCTTC. Encoded protein: CASSIGLAGGYNEQFF. Full variable domain (rest looked up from reference TRBV5-1 and TRBJ2-1): KAGVTQTPRYLIKTRGQQVTLSCSPISGHRSVSWYQQTPGQGLQFLFEYFSETQRNKGNFPGRFSGRQFSNSRSEMNVSTLELGDSALYLCASSIGLAGGYNEQFFGPGTRLTVL.